A single sample gave rise to the 28 T cell receptor beta chains below, sequenced in a study of CXCR3-negative and CXCR3-positive naive CD8 T cells. For these TCRs, the target antigens are not known. Study-wide points: Researchers report that CXCR3-positive naive cells carry more hydrophobic TRB CDR3s than CXCR3-negative naive cells.

The method, 5' RACE with UMI labels, was used to prepare the TRB cDNA libraries. TCRdb re-called the 5' RACE reads; every CDR3 protein appears as one record, without DNA. This sample's table has over 150,000 distinct CDR3 sequences. Sequenced material: naive CXCR3+ CD8+ T cells from blood. As to subset: CD45RO-CCR7+CD27+CD95- naive CD8+ T cells expressing CXCR3 (TNR3+). These receptors were obtained from a human donor in good health. Some clones in this sample may be carry-over from other donors' samples.

The V gene is TRBV28, the J gene TRBJ2-7; TCRdb selects TRBD1, and the lack of DNA leaves this call unchecked. Germline CDR1 reads MDHEN; CDR2 reads SYDVKM. The CDR3 is made up of 13 amino acids. The CDR3 spells CASHEVGAYEQYF.

The gene calls are TRBV10-2 and TRBJ2-3; checking the TCRdb D call of TRBD1 is not possible without DNA. Looked up from germline, CDR1 is WSHSY and CDR2 is SAAADI. The CDR3 has 15 amino acids. CDR3 sequence: CASKTPGDGTDTQYF.

V is TRBV20-1 and J is TRBJ2-7; absent DNA, TCRdb's TRBD2 call cannot be checked. The germline V gene encodes CDR1 DFQATT and CDR2 SNEGSKA (reference sequence). The CDR3 spans 16 residues. The CDR3 spells CSASPPLAGAFYEQYF.

The rearrangement uses TRBV6-2 or TRBV6-3 and TRBJ1-1; TCRdb outputs TRBD1, but without DNA this stays unchecked. Germline V gene sequence: CDR1 MNHEY, CDR2 SVGEGT. The CDR3 is made up of 12 amino acids. The CDR3 protein is CASGARGVQAFF.

This rearrangement joins TRBV19 to TRBJ2-1. CDR3 size: 14 residues. Germline V gene data show CDR1 as LNHDA and CDR2 as SQIVND (reference sequence). The CDR3 spells CASSMTASGNEQFF.

The rearrangement joins TRBV9 to TRBJ2-1; lacking DNA, the TRBD2 call made by TCRdb goes unchecked. CDR1 is SGDLS and CDR2 is YYNGEE in the germline V gene. The CDR3 length is 14 residues. CDR3 residues: CASSVGLAGIEQFF.

The rearrangement uses TRBV21-1 and TRBJ2-7; TCRdb picks TRBD2, but there is no DNA to check that call. TRBV21-1 is deemed a pseudogene. CDR3 length equals 14 residues. The CDR3 protein is CAPEGGRGNYEQYF.

This chain joins TRBV4-3 and TRBJ2-7; with no DNA, the TCRdb D assignment of TRBD2 cannot be verified. This CDR3 is 16 amino acids long. Per the germline V gene, CDR1 is LGHNA and CDR2 is YSLEER. The CDR3 region is CASSQGTAFSAYEQYF.

This chain uses TRBV7-3 with TRBJ2-5. This CDR3 comprises 13 residues. Germline V lookup: CDR1 SGHTA, CDR2 FQGTGA. The CDR3 spells CASSPSLEETQYF.

The CDR3 loop is CASSLVGTGNTGELFF. This rearrangement joins TRBV5-1 to TRBJ2-2; TCRdb outputs TRBD1, but without DNA this stays unchecked. Germline loops: CDR1 SGHRS, CDR2 YFSETQ. The CDR3 consists of 16 residues. Supplemented by reference TRBV5-1 and TRBJ2-2, the full variable domain reads KAGVTQTPRYLIKTRGQQVTLSCSPISGHRSVSWYQQTPGQGLQFLFEYFSETQRNKGNFPGRFSGRQFSNSRSEMNVSTLELGDSALYLCASSLVGTGNTGELFFGEGSRLTVL.

This sequence joins TRBV7-9 and TRBJ2-1. CDR3 length: 13 amino acids. CDR1 is SEHNR and CDR2 is FQNEAQ in the germline V gene (reference sequence). This chain's CDR3 is CASSSMGYNEQFF.

The chain is built from TRBV12-3 or TRBV12-4 and TRBJ1-6; TCRdb designates TRBD1, a call that cannot be tested without DNA. The CDR3 extends over 13 amino acids. CDR3 sequence reads: CASSLVGDSPLHF.

This chain connects TRBV27 to TRBJ1-2. CDR1 is MNHEY and CDR2 is SMNVEV in the germline V gene (reference sequence). This CDR3 is 12 amino acids long. The CDR3 reads CASSPQGGGYTF.

The V gene is TRBV21-1, the J gene TRBJ2-5; TCRdb returns TRBD1, unconfirmable since there is no DNA. TRBV21-1 is a recognized pseudogene. The CDR3 spans 16 residues. The CDR3 loop is CASSPRRDRGRETQYF.

The rearrangement joins TRBV6-4 to TRBJ1-1; TCRdb outputs TRBD1, but without DNA this stays unchecked. Germline CDR1 and CDR2: MRHNA and SNTAGT. The CDR3 consists of 15 residues. The CDR3 loop is CASSEVGGENTEAFF.

J is TRBJ2-7 and V is TRBV11-2; the D call of TRBD1 rests on TCRdb alone, since no DNA is present to check it. The germline V gene encodes CDR1 SGHAT and CDR2 FQNNGV. There are 14 residues in the CDR3. The CDR3 here is CASSSVTGMNEQYF.

The chain is built from TRBV6-4 and TRBJ2-1; checking the TCRdb D call of TRBD1 is not possible without DNA. CDR3 length: 14 residues. From germline, CDR1 is MRHNA and CDR2 SNTAGT. The chain's CDR3 is CASSESSGGNEQFF.

This rearrangement joins TRBV28 to TRBJ2-7; lacking DNA, the TRBD1 call made by TCRdb goes unchecked. The CDR3 loop spans 15 amino acids. Germline loops: CDR1 MDHEN, CDR2 SYDVKM. The CDR3: CASSPETGPHHEQYF.

The chain combines TRBV28 with TRBJ2-3; checking the TCRdb D call of TRBD2 is not possible without DNA. The CDR3 loop spans 16 amino acids. Looked up from germline, CDR1 is MDHEN and CDR2 is SYDVKM. This CDR3 is CASSSISVRTADTQYF.

The chain combines TRBV20-1 with TRBJ2-1; TCRdb reports TRBD2, a call that lacks DNA to check it against. The CDR3 is 14 amino acids. Germline CDR1 is DFQATT and CDR2 is SNEGSKA (reference sequence). CDR3 residues: CSARPPTRDYEQFF.

The chain combines TRBV9 with TRBJ2-1; the TCRdb call, TRBD2, lacks DNA for checking. Germline V gene lookup returns CDR1 SGDLS and CDR2 YYNGEE. The CDR3 contains 16 residues. Here the CDR3 reads CASSVDPSGLRNEQFF.

Here the CDR3 reads CASSVGGRTSSYEQYF. The chain carries TRBV9 and TRBJ2-7; TCRdb names TRBD1, which stays unverified in the absence of DNA. Germline values: CDR1 SGDLS, CDR2 YYNGEE. The CDR3 loop spans 16 amino acids.

The chain has TRBV4-1 and TRBJ2-7; the TCRdb call, TRBD1, lacks DNA for checking. Germline lookup yields CDR1 MGHRA and CDR2 YSYEKL. The CDR3 covers 13 residues. The CDR3 region is CASSRRVGVEQYF.

CDR3 loop: CASSLSGPGLGYEQFF. The chain is built from TRBV28 and TRBJ2-1; the TRBD2 assignment by TCRdb is unverifiable without DNA. The germline V gene has CDR1 MDHEN and CDR2 SYDVKM. The CDR3 runs to 16 residues.

CDR3 sequence reads: CASSIDSRPDTQYF. The V and J genes are TRBV12-3 or TRBV12-4 and TRBJ2-3; TCRdb gives TRBD2 as the D gene, but with no DNA this cannot be confirmed. The CDR3 consists of 14 residues.

The genes are TRBV12-3 or TRBV12-4 and TRBJ1-1; as DNA is missing, the TRBD1 call by TCRdb cannot be tested. The CDR3 is made up of 14 amino acids. The CDR3 is CASSQLRQSAEAFF.

This chain joins TRBV2 and TRBJ2-5; TCRdb's D call of TRBD1 is untestable without DNA. CDR1 is SNHLY and CDR2 is FYNNEI in the germline V gene. CDR3 length: 14 residues. The CDR3 sequence: CASSEGGAQETQYF.

J is TRBJ2-3 and V is TRBV18; the TCRdb D gene call, TRBD1, has no DNA to confirm it. CDR1 is KGHSH, CDR2 LQKENI, per germline. The CDR3 spans 15 residues. The chain's CDR3 is CASSPEMSLGNTQYF.